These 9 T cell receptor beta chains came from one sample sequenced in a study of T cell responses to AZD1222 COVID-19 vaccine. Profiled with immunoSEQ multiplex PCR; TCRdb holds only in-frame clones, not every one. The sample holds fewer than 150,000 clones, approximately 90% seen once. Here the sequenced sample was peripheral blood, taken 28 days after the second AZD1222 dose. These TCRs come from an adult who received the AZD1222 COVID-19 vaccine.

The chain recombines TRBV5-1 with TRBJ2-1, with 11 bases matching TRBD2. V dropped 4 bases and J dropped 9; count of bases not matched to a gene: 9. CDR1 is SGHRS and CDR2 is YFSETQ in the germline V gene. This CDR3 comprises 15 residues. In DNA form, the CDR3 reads TGCGCCAGCAGCCCTACTAGCGGGAGATTGGGTGAGCAGTTCTTC. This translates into CASSPTSGRLGEQFF.

CDR3 sequence reads: CAWSPTLAVPPGREQYF. CDR3 coding DNA: TGTGCCTGGAGTCCAACCCTAGCGGTCCCCCCTGGCCGCGAGCAGTACTTC. The chain carries TRBV30 and TRBJ2-7; TRBD2 matches at 7 bases. From germline, CDR1 is GTSNPN and CDR2 SVGIG (reference sequence). This CDR3 comprises 17 residues. V was pared by 2 bases and J by 6 bases, with 19 bases of the junction left unmatched.

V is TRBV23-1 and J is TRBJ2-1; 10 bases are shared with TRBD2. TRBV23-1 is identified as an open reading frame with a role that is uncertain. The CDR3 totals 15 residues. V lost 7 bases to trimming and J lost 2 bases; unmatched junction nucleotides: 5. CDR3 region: CASKSGGATYNEQFF. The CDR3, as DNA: TGCGCCAGCAAAAGCGGGGGGGCCACCTACAATGAGCAGTTCTTC.

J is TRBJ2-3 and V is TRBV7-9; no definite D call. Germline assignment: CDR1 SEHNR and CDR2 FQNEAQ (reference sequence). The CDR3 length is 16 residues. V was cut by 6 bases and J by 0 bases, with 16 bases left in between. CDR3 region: CASSQNQITSTDTQYF. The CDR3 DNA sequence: TGTGCCAGCAGTCAAAACCAGATCACTAGCACAGATACGCAGTATTTT.

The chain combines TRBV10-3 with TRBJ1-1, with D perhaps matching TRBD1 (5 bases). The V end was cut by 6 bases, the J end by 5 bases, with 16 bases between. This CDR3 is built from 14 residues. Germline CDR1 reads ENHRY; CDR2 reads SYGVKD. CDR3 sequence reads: CAISGGLPGTEAFF. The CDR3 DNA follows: TGTGCCATCAGCGGGGGACTCCCCGGGACTGAAGCTTTCTTT.

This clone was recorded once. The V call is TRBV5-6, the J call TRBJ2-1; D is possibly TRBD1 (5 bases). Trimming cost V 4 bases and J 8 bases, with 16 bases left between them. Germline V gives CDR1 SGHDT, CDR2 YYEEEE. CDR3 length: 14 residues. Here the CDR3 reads CASSPVPGYDEQFF. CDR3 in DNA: TGTGCCAGCAGCCCCGTCCCAGGGTATGATGAGCAGTTCTTC.

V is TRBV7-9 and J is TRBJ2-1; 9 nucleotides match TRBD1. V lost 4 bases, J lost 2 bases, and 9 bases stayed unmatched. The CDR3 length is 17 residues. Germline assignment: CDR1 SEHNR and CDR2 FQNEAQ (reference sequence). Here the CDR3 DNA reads TGTGCCAGCAGCTCCCTCCCGGGACAGGGCCCCTACAATGAGCAGTTCTTC. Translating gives CASSSLPGQGPYNEQFF.

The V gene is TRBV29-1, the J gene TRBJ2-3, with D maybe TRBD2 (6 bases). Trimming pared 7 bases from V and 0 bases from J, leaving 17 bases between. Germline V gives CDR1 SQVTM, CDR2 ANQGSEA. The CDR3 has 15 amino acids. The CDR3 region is CSGGAWGTSTDTQYF. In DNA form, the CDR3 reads TGCAGCGGGGGCGCCTGGGGGACTAGCACAGATACGCAGTATTTT.

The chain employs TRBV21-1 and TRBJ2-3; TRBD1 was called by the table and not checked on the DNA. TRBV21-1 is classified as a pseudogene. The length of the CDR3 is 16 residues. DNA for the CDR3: TGTGCCAGCAGCAAATCCGGGACAGGGTACACAGATACGCAGTATTTT. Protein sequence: CASSKSGTGYTDTQYF.